The 2 T cell receptor beta chains below were found in one sample sequenced in a study of radiotherapy plus CTLA-4 blockade in lung cancer. The repertoire was sequenced with immunoSEQ multiplex PCR; TCRdb's copy has only in-frame clones and lacks some. The repertoire holds 70,000 to 90,000 clones, with 85% to 90% as singletons. Sample: peripheral blood, taken from a patient treated with radiotherapy plus ipilimumab. The receptor source for this set is a human donor with non-small cell lung cancer who had stable disease on radiotherapy plus ipilimumab.

The rearrangement joins TRBV5-6 to TRBJ1-1, with 12 nucleotides matching TRBD1. This CDR3 has 18 amino acids. The germline V gene has CDR1 SGHDT and CDR2 YYEEEE. Trimming removed 4 bases from V and 4 bases from J; junction bases left unmatched: 14. As DNA, the CDR3 is TGTGCCAGCAGCCTGGGGTACGGGACAGGGGGCGCGGGCACTGAAGCTTTCTTT. Protein: CASSLGYGTGGAGTEAFF. The variable domain in full, completed from reference TRBV5-6 and TRBJ1-1, reads DAGVTQSPTHLIKTRGQQVTLRCSPKSGHDTVSWYQQALGQGPQFIFQYYEEEERQRGNFPDRFSGHQFPNYSSELNVNALLLGDSALYLCASSLGYGTGGAGTEAFFGQGTRLTVV.

The chain employs TRBV19 and TRBJ1-6; D is undetermined. The germline gives CDR1 LNHDA, CDR2 SQIVND (reference sequence). V was shortened by 7 bases and J by 4 bases, with 11 bases between the two germline ends. The CDR3 loop spans 14 amino acids. The CDR3, as DNA: TGTGCCAGTACCCCCCCGGGGTATAATTCACCCCTCCACTTT. Protein product: CASTPPGYNSPLHF.